Listed here is a single TCR beta chain. This specimen belongs to a study of technical replicates of blood from several donors. The V and J ends lost 3 bases and 4 bases, in that order; junction bases with no gene match: 11. Per the germline V gene, CDR1 is MDHEN and CDR2 is SYDVKM. The CDR3 contains 17 residues. Profiled with immunoSEQ multiplex PCR; TCRdb holds only in-frame clones, not every one. The sample yields about 93,000 clones, 95% seen once. Sequenced: T cells isolated from PBMCs. This clonotype was sampled from a human donor in good health. The chain links TRBV28 to TRBJ1-5; the match to TRBD1 covers 8 bases. CDR3 sequence (DNA): TGTGCCAGCAGTTTCCGCTTGACAGGGGACCTGAATCAGCCCCAGCATTTT. It yields the protein CASSFRLTGDLNQPQHF.